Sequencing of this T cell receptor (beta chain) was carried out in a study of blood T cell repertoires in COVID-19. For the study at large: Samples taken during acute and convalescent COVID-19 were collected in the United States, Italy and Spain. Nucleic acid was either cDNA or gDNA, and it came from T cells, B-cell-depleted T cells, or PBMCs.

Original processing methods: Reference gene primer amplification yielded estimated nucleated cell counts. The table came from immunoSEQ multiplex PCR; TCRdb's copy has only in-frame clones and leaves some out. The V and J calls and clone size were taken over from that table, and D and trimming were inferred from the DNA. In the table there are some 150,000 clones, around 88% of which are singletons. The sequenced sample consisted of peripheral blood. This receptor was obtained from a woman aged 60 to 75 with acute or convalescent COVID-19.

The CDR3 sequence: CASSGTGTGLSYEQYF. The CDR3 DNA is TGTGCCAGCAGTGGGACCGGGACAGGGCTCTCCTACGAGCAGTACTTC. The rearrangement uses TRBV6-1 and TRBJ2-7, with TRBD1 identical over 9 bases. V was pared by 4 bases and J by 0 bases, with 7 bases of the junction left unmatched. CDR3 size: 16 residues. The V gene's germline CDR1 is MNHNS and CDR2 SASEGT.